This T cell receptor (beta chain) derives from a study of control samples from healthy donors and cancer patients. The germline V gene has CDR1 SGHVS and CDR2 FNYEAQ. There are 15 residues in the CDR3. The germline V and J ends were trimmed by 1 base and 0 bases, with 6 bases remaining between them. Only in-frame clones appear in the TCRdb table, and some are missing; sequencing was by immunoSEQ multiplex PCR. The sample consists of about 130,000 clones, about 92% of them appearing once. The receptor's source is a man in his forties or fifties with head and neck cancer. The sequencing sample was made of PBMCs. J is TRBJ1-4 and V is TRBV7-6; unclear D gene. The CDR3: CASSLDQATNEKLFF. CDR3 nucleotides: TGTGCCAGCAGCTTAGATCAGGCAACTAATGAAAAACTGTTTTTT.